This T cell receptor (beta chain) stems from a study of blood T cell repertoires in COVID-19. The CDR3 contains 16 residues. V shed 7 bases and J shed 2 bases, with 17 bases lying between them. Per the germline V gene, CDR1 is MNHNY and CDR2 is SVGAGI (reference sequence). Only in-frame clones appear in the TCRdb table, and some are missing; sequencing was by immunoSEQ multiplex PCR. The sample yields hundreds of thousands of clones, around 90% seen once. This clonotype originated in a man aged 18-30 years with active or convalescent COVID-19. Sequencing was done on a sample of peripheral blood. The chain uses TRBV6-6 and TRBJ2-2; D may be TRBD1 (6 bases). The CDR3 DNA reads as TGTGCCAGCAACCCTCCGGACAGCCTTAACACCGGGGAGCTGTTTTTT. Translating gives CASNPPDSLNTGELFF.